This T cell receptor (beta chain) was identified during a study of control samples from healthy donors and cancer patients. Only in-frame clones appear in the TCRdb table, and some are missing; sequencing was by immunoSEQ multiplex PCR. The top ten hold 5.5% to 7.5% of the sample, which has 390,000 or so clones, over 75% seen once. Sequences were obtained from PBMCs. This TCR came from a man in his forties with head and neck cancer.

CDR3 nucleotide sequence: TGTGCCAGCAGTTACTCCGGGAGCTACAATGAGCAGTTCTTC. Amino acid sequence: CASSYSGSYNEQFF. V gene TRBV6-5 combines with J gene TRBJ2-1; D may be TRBD2 (6 bases). CDR3 length equals 14 residues. CDR1 and CDR2 (germline): MNHEY, SVGAGI. V was clipped by 0 bases and J by 3 bases, with 6 bases between them.